This TCR beta chain comes out of a study of beta chain features in type 1 diabetes. Study outcomes and limitations: TCRB CDR3s from Type 1 diabetes patients were moderately but significantly shorter in all four CD4+ subsets. Across patients, naive, central memory and Treg TCRB repertoires exhibited apparently greater similarity than was observed across healthy donors. For type 1 diabetes patients, VDJ junctions showed fewer insertions and more deletions.

This clone appeared a few times. Its antigen is as yet unknown. Expressed TCRB transcripts were sequenced because the isolated RNA had all been reverse transcribed beforehand. Only in-frame clones appear in the TCRdb table, and some are missing; sequencing was by immunoSEQ multiplex PCR. The sample carries 500,000 to 850,000 clones, 11% to 15% recorded once. The V gene end was trimmed by 7 bases and the J gene end by 1 base; junction bases not matched to a gene: 11. Germline CDR1 is SQVTM and CDR2 is ANQGSEA. This CDR3 spans 15 amino acids. V and J are TRBV29-1 and TRBJ2-3, with 7 bases lining up with TRBD1. The source material was naive CD4+ T cells from blood. The receptor's source is a man in his late teens or twenties with type 1 diabetes. In DNA, the CDR3 is TGCAGCGCCTTGCGAGGGGGCTATGGCACAGATACGCAGTATTTT. Protein product: CSALRGGYGTDTQYF.